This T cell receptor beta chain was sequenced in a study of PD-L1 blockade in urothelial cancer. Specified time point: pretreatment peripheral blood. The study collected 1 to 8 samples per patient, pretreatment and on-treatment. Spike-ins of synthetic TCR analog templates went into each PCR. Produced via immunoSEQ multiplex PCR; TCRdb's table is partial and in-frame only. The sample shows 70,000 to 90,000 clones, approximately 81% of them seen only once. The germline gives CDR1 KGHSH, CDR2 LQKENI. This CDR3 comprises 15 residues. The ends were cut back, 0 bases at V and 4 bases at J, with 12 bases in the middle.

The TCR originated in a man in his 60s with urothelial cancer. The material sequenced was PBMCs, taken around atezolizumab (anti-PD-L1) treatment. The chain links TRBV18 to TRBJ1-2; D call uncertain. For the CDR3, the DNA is TGTGCCAGCTCACCACCGGCCCCAGTGTTCTATGGCTACACCTTC. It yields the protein CASSPPAPVFYGYTF. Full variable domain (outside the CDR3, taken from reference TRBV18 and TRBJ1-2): NAGVMQNPRHLVRRRGQEARLRCSPMKGHSHVYWYRQLPEEGLKFMVYLQKENIIDESGMPKERFSAEFPKEGPSILRIQQVVRGDSAAYFCASSPPAPVFYGYTFGSGTRLTVV.